Here is one TCR beta chain with its context. These data come from a study of OX40 agonist ivuxolimab in advanced cancers. The CDR3 is 12 amino acids. Germline V gives CDR1 MDHEN, CDR2 SYDVKM. V was pared by 7 bases and J by 3 bases, with 10 bases between. Here immunoSEQ multiplex PCR was the method, and the copy in TCRdb shows in-frame clones only, minus some. There are approximately 60,000 clones in the sample; roughly 80% occur only once, and approximately 2% lies in the top ten. This clonotype was sampled from an adult with an advanced solid tumor such as melanoma, head and neck, liver or kidney cancer. The sequenced sample was CD4+ or CD8+ T cells sorted from blood, obtained in a trial of the OX40 agonist ivuxolimab. The chain has TRBV28 and TRBJ2-7; no firm D call. CDR3 residues: CASKNQYYEQYF. The CDR3 coding sequence is TGTGCCAGCAAAAACCAATACTACGAGCAGTACTTC.